This T cell receptor (beta chain) is drawn from a study of cytomegalovirus exposure and HLA in healthy donors. Note on this clone: Its cognate antigen is unknown.

Study observations and caveats: Within the approximately 130 validation repertoires, first-cohort TCR clusters tended to co-occur, according to a later analysis. Overall, around 150 TCR beta chains were annotated as cytomegalovirus-associated. For cytomegalovirus status, the classifier reportedly gave diagnoses with high specificity and sensitivity. Most TCR sequences were rare, but some public TCRs occurred in many donors.

Profiled with immunoSEQ multiplex PCR; TCRdb holds only in-frame clones, not every one. The sample lists around 350,000 clones, around 86% seen once, with over 0.75% in the top ten. V shed 0 bases and J 2 bases; nucleotides not matched to a gene: 3. CDR1 and CDR2 from the germline V gene are SGHVS and FNYEAQ. CDR3 length equals 15 residues. The clonotype originates from a woman younger than 35 in good health and CMV-seronegative. Sequencing was performed on PBMCs. The V and J genes are TRBV7-6 and TRBJ2-7; 8 nucleotides agree with TRBD1. CDR3 sequence (DNA): TGTGCCAGCAGCTTAGCGACAGGGGACGCCTACGAGCAGTACTTC. It translates to CASSLATGDAYEQYF. The full variable domain, its missing parts supplied by reference TRBV7-6 and TRBJ2-7, is GAGVSQSPRYKVTKRGQDVALRCDPISGHVSLYWYRQALGQGPEFLTYFNYEAQQDKSGLPNDRFSAERPEGSISTLTIQRTEQRDSAMYRCASSLATGDAYEQYFGPGTRLTVT.